This T cell receptor (beta chain) originates from a study of control samples from healthy donors and cancer patients. Sequencing was performed with immunoSEQ multiplex PCR; in TCRdb, only in-frame clones are kept and a portion is missing. The data show about 150,000 clones, 85% to 95% seen once. Germline lookup yields CDR1 SNHLY and CDR2 FYNNEI. There are 15 residues in the CDR3. Trimming took off 1 base at V and 4 bases at J, with 13 bases between the two ends. The receptor's source is a man in his forties in good health. V gene TRBV2 combines with J gene TRBJ1-2; weak D call: TRBD1 (6 bases). Sequencing used blood. The CDR3 here is CASSEGDIESYGYTF. Here the CDR3 DNA reads TGTGCCAGCAGTGAAGGGGACATCGAGAGCTATGGCTACACCTTC. The variable domain in full, with the rest retrieved from reference TRBV2 and TRBJ1-2, is EPEVTQTPSHQVTQMGQEVILRCVPISNHLYFYWYRQILGQKVEFLVSFYNNEISEKSEIFDDQFSVERPDGSNFTLKIRSTKLEDSAMYFCASSEGDIESYGYTFGSGTRLTVV.